The 5 T cell receptor beta chains below all came from one sample that was sequenced in a study of T cell responses to AZD1222 COVID-19 vaccine. Repertoires were generated with immunoSEQ multiplex PCR, while TCRdb's copy carries only in-frame clones and drops some. The table records about 140,000 clones, around 92% of them present only once. Source: peripheral blood, taken after recovery from COVID-19. The receptor source for this set is an adult who had recovered from COVID-19.

The genes are TRBV5-1 and TRBJ2-3; possibly TRBD2 for D (6 bases). This CDR3 spans 15 amino acids. The germline V gene has CDR1 SGHRS and CDR2 YFSETQ. V lost 3 bases and J lost 0, with 11 bases in between. The CDR3: CASSSGRGSTDTQYF. CDR3 DNA sequence: TGCGCCAGCAGCTCGGGACGGGGGAGCACAGATACGCAGTATTTT.

The chain uses TRBV6-1 and TRBJ1-5; maybe TRBD1 (5 bases). Germline loops: CDR1 MNHNS, CDR2 SASEGT. Trimming removed 1 base from V and 3 bases from J, with 13 bases in between. CDR3 size: 16 residues. This chain's CDR3 is CASSEEGPGNNQPQHF. The CDR3 DNA follows: TGTGCCAGCAGTGAAGAGGGCCCAGGGAACAATCAGCCCCAGCATTTT.

The chain's CDR3 is CATSESYSYNEQFF. In DNA, the CDR3 is TGTGCCACCAGTGAATCATACTCCTACAATGAGCAGTTCTTC. The chain combines TRBV24-1 with TRBJ2-1; the D is unclear. CDR1 and CDR2 (germline): KGHDR, SFDVKD. V shed 4 bases and J shed 0 bases, with 6 bases lying between them. This CDR3 contains 14 residues.

The chain joins TRBV5-1 to TRBJ1-2; D gene unclear. Trimming took off 0 bases at V and 3 bases at J, with 15 bases between the two ends. CDR1 SGHRS and CDR2 YFSETQ come from the germline V gene. The CDR3 is made up of 16 amino acids. For the CDR3, the DNA is TGCGCCAGCAGCTTGGACGGGGTCGGACGCTACTATGGCTACACCTTC. Encoded protein: CASSLDGVGRYYGYTF.

V usage is TRBV9 and J usage is TRBJ2-3, with D hard to call. The V and J ends lost 2 bases and 2 bases respectively, with 12 bases between them. The CDR3 extends over 15 amino acids. CDR1 is SGDLS and CDR2 is YYNGEE in the germline V gene. CDR3 in amino acids: CASSVKDPDTDTQYF. CDR3 nucleotide sequence: TGTGCCAGCAGCGTGAAGGACCCTGACACAGATACGCAGTATTTT.